This T cell receptor beta chain comes out of a study of early stage breast cancer tumors listed by TCRdb under 2017. For the wider study: Of the roughly 15 invasive breast tumors, around twelve were found to be estrogen receptor-positive, progesterone receptor-positive and HER2-negative. The average read coverage per sample was roughly 10-fold. About 65% of the 12 ER+/PR+/HER2- tumors were invasive ductal carcinomas, while the other four were invasive lobular carcinomas. Across all samples, 2.5 million to 3 million templates representing approximately 1 million unique clonotypes were detected. Overall study results and their limits: Sequencing bulk genomic DNA from unsorted cells could not capture chain pairing or functional markers like CD4, CD8 and FOXP3. Enriched TCRB sequences shared across patients were mostly commonly generated sequences, unlikely to play an important role in the tumor microenvironment. Greater similarity was observed between blood and normal breast repertoires than between blood and tumor repertoires, and tumor was distinguished from normal in about 85% of the 16 patients when each tissue was compared with blood. Because the cohort was small, a breakdown by tumor subtype could not be done. Compared with adjacent normal breast tissue, tumors had higher clonality and 2.5 to 3-fold greater T cell density.

The germline V gene encodes CDR1 SGHAT and CDR2 FQNNGV. The CDR3 goes from the cysteine to the phenylalanine over 12 residues. Just the 36-base CDR3 DNA is kept, in frame starting at base 1. This clone was found once. No cognate antigen has been identified for it. Its ends do not fully match the called genes, so a read error is possible. The study profiled bulk TCR beta-chain repertoires in matched peripheral blood, tumor and adjacent normal breast tissue taken from over 15 patients with early-stage breast cancer. Before surgery, about 5-11 mL of whole blood was collected into EDTA tubes and then processed within 2 hours. Ficoll-Paque centrifugation in SepMate-50 tubes was used to isolate peripheral blood mononuclear cells. For storage in liquid nitrogen, PBMCs were cryopreserved as aliquots of roughly 1.8 to 4.5 million cells in about 90% FBS with about 10% DMSO. The Qiagen AllPrep DNA/RNA Mini kit was used to extract genomic DNA.

Each sample was amplified in two independent genomic DNA replicates, using approximately 0.5 ug for blood and approximately 1.6 ug for tumor or normal breast. Following the manufacturer's instructions, the ImmunoSeq Intro kit was used to carry out TCRB sequencing on genomic DNA. Multiplex PCR ran 30 to 40 cycles with proprietary primers and spike-in control sequences for absolute quantification. Single-end 150-bp reads were used to sequence an 87-bp fragment spanning the CDR3 and the flanking V and J genes. Each lane of an Illumina MiSeq running version 3.0 chemistry carried seven multiplexed samples, with two replicates apiece. In the authors' own workflow: The vendor's proprietary pipeline processed the raw data and merged both replicates into a single result for each sample. Productive rearrangements sharing the V-gene family, CDR3 amino acid sequence and J-gene segment were defined as clonotypes. To compute clonality, the normalized Shannon entropy (Pielou evenness) of TCRB abundances was subtracted from 1. T cell density was estimated as total templates divided by the number of input cells, with the number of input cells inferred from the DNA input amount. Total repertoire diversity and clonality were estimated with Recon using default parameters. Clonotypes with over 0.1% abundance in tumor and at least 32-fold higher abundance in tumor than in normal breast were defined as tumor-enriched. TCRdb's version of the immuneACCESS table is confined to in-frame rearrangements and falls short of the full clone set. An unresolved V gene accounts for under half of the shortfall where checked; the remainder is of unknown origin. V and J calls and clone size come straight from that table; D and trimming were deduced from the DNA. Counted in this sample were tens of thousands of clones; about 89% of them appeared once. The biggest ten clones account for 5% of the sample.

The receptor was isolated from a person aged 70 to 85 with breast cancer. Sequenced sample: blood. Recombination joined TRBV11-2 with TRBJ1-1; the D gene is not confidently resolved. The CDR3 protein: CASSLDLPQVCF. The bases read TGTGCCAGCAGCTTAGATCTCCCCCAGGTATGCTTT.